Included here is one TCR beta chain sequence, with context. The antigen is unknown. The data originate from a study of T cells in Graves' hyperthyroidism and ophthalmopathy. Study-level points and caveats: A 13 V-J model separated ophthalmopathy from stable hyperthyroidism.

It was RNA transcripts that yielded the amplified TCR beta CDR3 regions. Researchers ran a first-round RT-PCR on the TCR CDR3 using the HTBI primer set. Via MiXCR, TCRdb re-called the multiplex PCR reads, giving one row per CDR3 protein. The sample carries under 450,000 distinct CDR3 sequences, around 14% recorded once. The CDR3 is made up of 15 amino acids. The germline gives CDR1 LNHDA, CDR2 SQIVND (reference sequence). The V end lost 3 bases, the J end lost 1 base, and 11 bases lay between the germline ends. Exclusion of a patient resulted from uncontrolled infection, other autoimmune disease, pregnancy or lactation. Diagnostic assessment was based on clinical symptoms, serum thyroxine and TRAb, thyroid ultrasound and orbital computed tomography.

The chain combines TRBV19 with TRBJ2-3; tentative D call: TRBD2 (6 bases). The sequence derives from a woman under 30 with Graves' hyperthyroidism. The sequenced sample was blood. Here the CDR3 reads CASSIFGGGTDTQYF. CDR3 in DNA: TGTGCCAGTAGTATCTTCGGCGGGGGCACAGATACGCAGTATTTT.